This T cell receptor beta chain was found in a study of shared clonotypes between healthy human individuals. The V and J ends lost 4 bases and 2 bases, in that order; junction bases with no gene match: 5. In germline, CDR1 is SGHNT, CDR2 YYREEE (reference sequence). This CDR3 comprises 15 residues. Study outcomes and limitations: Genetic and exposure-history diversity was limited by the small donor number.

Per the original methods: Owing to the provision of junction-only sequences devoid of quality scores by immunoSEQ, filtering differed. The table came from immunoSEQ multiplex PCR; TCRdb's copy has only in-frame clones and leaves some out. That table is the source of V, J and clone size, and D and trimming were worked out from the DNA. Here the sample spans approximately 440,000 clones, 70% to 80% being singletons. The unsorted samples had some 90 million PBMCs used for genomic DNA. For this clone: Its antigen is currently unknown.

The specimen was PBMCs. This chain links TRBV5-4 with TRBJ1-2; TRBD1 aligns across 10 bases. This TCR was sampled from a woman aged 40 to 49 in good health. Some clones in this sample may be carry-over from other donors' samples. DNA of the CDR3: TGTGCCAGCAGCGGGTGGACAGGGGGAAACTATGGCTACACCTTC. This encodes CASSGWTGGNYGYTF.